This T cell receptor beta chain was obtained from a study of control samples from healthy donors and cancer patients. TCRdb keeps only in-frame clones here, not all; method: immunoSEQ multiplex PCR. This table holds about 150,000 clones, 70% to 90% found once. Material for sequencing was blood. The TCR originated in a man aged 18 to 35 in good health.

CDR3 sequence reads: CASSLTLPGANVLTF. The CDR3 DNA reads as TGTGCCAGCAGCCTTACCCTCCCTGGGGCCAACGTCCTGACTTTC. The chain uses TRBV27 and TRBJ2-6; D unclear. Germline CDR1 reads MNHEY; CDR2 reads SMNVEV (reference sequence). The CDR3 covers 15 residues. V shed 6 bases and J shed 2 bases, with 11 bases lying between them.